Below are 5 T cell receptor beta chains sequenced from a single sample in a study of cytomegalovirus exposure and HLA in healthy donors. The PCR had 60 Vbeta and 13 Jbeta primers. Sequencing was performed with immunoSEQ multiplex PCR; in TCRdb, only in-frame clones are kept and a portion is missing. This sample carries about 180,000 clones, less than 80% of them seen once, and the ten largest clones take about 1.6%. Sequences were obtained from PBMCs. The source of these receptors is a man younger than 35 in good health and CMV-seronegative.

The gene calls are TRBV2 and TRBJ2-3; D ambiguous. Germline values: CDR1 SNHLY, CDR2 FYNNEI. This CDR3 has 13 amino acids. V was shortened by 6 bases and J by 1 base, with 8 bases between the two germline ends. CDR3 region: CASSRVGTDTQYF. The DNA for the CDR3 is TGTGCCAGCAGCCGAGTGGGCACAGATACGCAGTATTTT.

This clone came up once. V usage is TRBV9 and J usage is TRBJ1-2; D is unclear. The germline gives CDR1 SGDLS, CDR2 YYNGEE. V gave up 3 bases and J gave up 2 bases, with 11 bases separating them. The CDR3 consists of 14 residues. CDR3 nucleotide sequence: TGTGCCAGCAGCGAAGGAGGAATAAACTATGGCTACACCTTC. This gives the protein CASSEGGINYGYTF.

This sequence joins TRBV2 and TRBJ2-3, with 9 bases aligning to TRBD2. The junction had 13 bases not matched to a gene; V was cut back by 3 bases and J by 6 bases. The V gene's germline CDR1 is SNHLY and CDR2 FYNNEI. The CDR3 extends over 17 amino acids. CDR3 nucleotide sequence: TGTGCCAGCAGTGATCAACGGACTAGCGACCCGGCGGATACGCAGTATTTT. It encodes CASSDQRTSDPADTQYF.

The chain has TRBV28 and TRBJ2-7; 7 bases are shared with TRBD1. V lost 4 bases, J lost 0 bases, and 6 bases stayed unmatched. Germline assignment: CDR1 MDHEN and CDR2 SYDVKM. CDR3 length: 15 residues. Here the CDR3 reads CASSSGQPNSYEQYF. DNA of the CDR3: TGTGCCAGCAGTTCGGGACAGCCGAACTCCTACGAGCAGTACTTC.

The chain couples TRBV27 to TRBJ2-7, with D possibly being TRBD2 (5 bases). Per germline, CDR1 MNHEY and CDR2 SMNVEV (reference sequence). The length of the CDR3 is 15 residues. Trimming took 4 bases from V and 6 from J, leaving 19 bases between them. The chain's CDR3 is CASSYGGRPEVEQYF. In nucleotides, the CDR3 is TGTGCCAGCAGTTACGGCGGACGGCCGGAGGTCGAGCAGTACTTC.